This TCR beta chain derives from a study of blood T cell repertoires in COVID-19. Study as a whole: The origin of the acute and convalescent COVID-19 samples was the United States, Italy and Spain. PBMCs, B-cell-depleted T cells, or T cells provided the cDNA or gDNA that made up the material.

Authors' data handling: Reference gene primer amplification yielded estimated nucleated cell counts. Repertoires were generated with immunoSEQ multiplex PCR, while TCRdb's copy carries only in-frame clones and drops some. V and J calls and clone size are copied from that table; D and trimming were computed from the DNA. The repertoire holds tens of thousands of clones, with more than 80% as singletons. The specimen sequenced was peripheral blood. The receptor's source is a man at least 80 years old with acute or convalescent COVID-19.

The CDR3 sequence is CASSPEDRGNYGYTF. CDR3 nucleotide sequence: TGCGCCAGCAGCCCGGAGGACAGGGGGAACTATGGCTACACCTTC. This chain connects TRBV5-1 to TRBJ1-2; 10 bases fit TRBD1. Germline lookup yields CDR1 SGHRS and CDR2 YFSETQ. The CDR3 has 15 residues. Germline trimming cut 4 bases from V and 2 bases from J; bases unmatched to any gene: 5.